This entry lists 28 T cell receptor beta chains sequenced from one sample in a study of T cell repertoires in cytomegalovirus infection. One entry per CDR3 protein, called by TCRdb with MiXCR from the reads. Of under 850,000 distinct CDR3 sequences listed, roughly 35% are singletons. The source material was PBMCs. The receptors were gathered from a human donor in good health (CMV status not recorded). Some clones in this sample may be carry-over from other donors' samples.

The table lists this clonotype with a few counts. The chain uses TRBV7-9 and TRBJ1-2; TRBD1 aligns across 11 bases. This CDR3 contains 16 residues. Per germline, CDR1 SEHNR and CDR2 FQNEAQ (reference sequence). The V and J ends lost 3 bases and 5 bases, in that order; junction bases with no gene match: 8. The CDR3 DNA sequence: TGTGCCAGCAGCTTGACGGACAGGGGGCATGGGTATGGCTACACCTTC. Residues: CASSLTDRGHGYGYTF.

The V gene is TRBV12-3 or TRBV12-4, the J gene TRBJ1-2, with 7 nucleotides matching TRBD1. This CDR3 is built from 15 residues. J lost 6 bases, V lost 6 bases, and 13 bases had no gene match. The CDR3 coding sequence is TGTGCCAGCAGGACAGGGACTCTGGGTTTGGATGGCTACACCTTC. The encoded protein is CASRTGTLGLDGYTF.

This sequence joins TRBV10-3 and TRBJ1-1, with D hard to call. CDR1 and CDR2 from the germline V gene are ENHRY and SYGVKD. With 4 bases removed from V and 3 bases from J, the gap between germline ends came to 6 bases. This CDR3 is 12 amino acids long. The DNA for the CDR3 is TGTGCCATCAGTGCGGTCGACACTGAAGCTTTCTTT. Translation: CAISAVDTEAFF.

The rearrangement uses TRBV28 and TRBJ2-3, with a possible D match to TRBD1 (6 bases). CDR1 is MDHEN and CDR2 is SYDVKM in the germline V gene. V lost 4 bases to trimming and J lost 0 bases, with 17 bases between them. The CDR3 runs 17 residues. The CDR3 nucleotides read TGTGCCAGCAGTTCCTTATTACTAGGACAGAGCACAGATACGCAGTATTTT. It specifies CASSSLLLGQSTDTQYF.

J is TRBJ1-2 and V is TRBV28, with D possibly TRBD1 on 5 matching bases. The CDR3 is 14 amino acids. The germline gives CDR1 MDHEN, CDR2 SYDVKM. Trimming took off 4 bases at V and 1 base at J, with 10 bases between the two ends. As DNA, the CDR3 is TGTGCCAGCAGTTCCGGGACCATTAACTATGGCTACACCTTC. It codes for CASSSGTINYGYTF.

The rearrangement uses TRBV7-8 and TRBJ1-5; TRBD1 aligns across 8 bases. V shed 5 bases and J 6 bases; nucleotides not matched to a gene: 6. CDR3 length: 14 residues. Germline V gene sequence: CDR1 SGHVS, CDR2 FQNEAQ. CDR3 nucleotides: TGTGCCAGCAGCCCGGACAGGGAAAGTCAGCCCCAGCATTTT. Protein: CASSPDRESQPQHF.

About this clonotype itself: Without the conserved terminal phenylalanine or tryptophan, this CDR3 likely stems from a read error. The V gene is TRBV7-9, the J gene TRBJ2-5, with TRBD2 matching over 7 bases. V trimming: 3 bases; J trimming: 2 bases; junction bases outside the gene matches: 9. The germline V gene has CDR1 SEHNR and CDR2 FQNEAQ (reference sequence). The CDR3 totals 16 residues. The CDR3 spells CASSFQTSAPQETQYS. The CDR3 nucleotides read TGTGCCAGCAGCTTTCAAACTAGCGCTCCTCAAGAGACCCAGTACTCC.

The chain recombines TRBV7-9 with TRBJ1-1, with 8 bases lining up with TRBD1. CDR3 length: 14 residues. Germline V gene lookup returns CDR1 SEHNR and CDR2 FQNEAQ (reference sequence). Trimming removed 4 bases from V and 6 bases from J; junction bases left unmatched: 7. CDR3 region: CASSSSQGAPEAFF. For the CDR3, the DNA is TGTGCCAGCAGCTCAAGTCAGGGGGCTCCTGAAGCTTTCTTT.

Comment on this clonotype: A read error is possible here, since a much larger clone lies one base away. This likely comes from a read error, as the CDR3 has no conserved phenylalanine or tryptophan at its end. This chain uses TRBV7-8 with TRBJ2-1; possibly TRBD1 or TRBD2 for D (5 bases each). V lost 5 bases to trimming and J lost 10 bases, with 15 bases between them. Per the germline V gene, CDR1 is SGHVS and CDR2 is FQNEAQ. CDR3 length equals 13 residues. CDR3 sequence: CASSISRRDEQFL. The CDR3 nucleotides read TGTGCCAGCAGCATCAGCCGCAGGGACGAGCAGTTCTTA.

The CDR3 here is CASTTDLAGENTGELFF. In DNA, the CDR3 is TGTGCCAGCACCACCGATTTAGCGGGAGAGAACACCGGGGAGCTGTTTTTT. The rearrangement uses TRBV28 and TRBJ2-2; TRBD2 agrees at 9 bases. Germline lookup yields CDR1 MDHEN and CDR2 SYDVKM. The V gene end was trimmed by 7 bases and the J gene end by 1 base; junction bases not matched to a gene: 10. This CDR3 has 17 amino acids.

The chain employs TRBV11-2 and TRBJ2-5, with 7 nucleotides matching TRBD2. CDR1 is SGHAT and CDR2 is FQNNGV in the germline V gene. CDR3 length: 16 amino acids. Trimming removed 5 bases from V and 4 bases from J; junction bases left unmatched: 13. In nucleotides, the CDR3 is TGTGCCAGCAGCCTAAAGACTAGCCGGGGTGGAGAGACCCAGTACTTC. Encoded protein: CASSLKTSRGGETQYF.

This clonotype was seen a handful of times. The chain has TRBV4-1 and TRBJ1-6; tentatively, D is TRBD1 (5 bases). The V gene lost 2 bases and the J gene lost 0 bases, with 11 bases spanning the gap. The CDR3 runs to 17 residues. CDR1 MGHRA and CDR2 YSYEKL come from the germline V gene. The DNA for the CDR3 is TGCGCCAGCAGCCAATCCCTCAGGGACTCCTATAATTCACCCCTCCACTTT. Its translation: CASSQSLRDSYNSPLHF.

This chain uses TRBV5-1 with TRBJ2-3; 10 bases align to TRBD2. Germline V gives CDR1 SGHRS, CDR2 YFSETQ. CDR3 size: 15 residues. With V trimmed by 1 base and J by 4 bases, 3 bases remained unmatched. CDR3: CASSLRGLASDTQYF. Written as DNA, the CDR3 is TGCGCCAGCAGCTTGAGGGGACTAGCGTCAGATACGCAGTATTTT.

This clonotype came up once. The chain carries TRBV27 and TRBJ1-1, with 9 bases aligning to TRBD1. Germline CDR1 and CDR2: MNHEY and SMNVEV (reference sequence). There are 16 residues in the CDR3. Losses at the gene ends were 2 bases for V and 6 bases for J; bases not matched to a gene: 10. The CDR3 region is CASSLTNTGGWSEAFF. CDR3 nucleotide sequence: TGTGCCAGCAGTTTAACTAATACAGGGGGCTGGTCTGAAGCTTTCTTT.

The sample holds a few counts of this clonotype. Written as DNA, the CDR3 is TGTGCCAGCAGTTTCGACAGGGGGCACACCGGGGAGCTGTTTTTT. Its translation is CASSFDRGHTGELFF. This chain connects TRBV12-3 or TRBV12-4 to TRBJ2-2; TRBD1 matches 10 bases. With V trimmed by 3 bases and J by 3 bases, 1 base remained unmatched. The length of the CDR3 is 15 residues.

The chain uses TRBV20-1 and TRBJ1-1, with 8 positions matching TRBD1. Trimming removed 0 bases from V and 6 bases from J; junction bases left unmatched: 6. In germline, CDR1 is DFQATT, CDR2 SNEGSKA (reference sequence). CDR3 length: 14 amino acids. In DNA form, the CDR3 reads TGCAGTGCTAGAGAACAGGGGGGCGATTCTGAAGCTTTCTTT. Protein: CSAREQGGDSEAFF.

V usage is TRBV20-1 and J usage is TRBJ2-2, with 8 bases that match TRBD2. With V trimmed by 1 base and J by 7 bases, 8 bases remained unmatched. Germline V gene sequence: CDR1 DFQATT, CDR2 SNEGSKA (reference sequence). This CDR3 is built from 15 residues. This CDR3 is CSARVGGRYDGELFF. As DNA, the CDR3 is TGCAGTGCTAGAGTTGGCGGGAGGTACGACGGGGAGCTGTTTTTT.

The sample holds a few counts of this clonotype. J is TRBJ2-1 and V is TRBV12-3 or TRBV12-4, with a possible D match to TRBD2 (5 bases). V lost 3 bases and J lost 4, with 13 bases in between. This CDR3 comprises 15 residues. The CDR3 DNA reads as TGTGCCAGCAGTTTCGCGGTCCGAGGGTACAATGAGCAGTTCTTC. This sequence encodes CASSFAVRGYNEQFF.

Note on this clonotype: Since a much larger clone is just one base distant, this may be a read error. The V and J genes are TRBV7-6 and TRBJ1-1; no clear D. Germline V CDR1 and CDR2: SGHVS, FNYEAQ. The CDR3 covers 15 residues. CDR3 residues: CVSSFSRGRATEAFF. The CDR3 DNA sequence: TGTGTCAGCAGCTTTAGCAGAGGGAGAGCCACTGAAGCTTTCTTT.

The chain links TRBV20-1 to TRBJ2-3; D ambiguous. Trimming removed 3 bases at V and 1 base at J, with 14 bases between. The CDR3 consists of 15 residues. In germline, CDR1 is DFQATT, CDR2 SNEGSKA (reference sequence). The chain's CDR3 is CSARSVRLGTDTQYF. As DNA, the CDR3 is TGCAGTGCTAGGTCTGTGCGGCTGGGCACAGATACGCAGTATTTT.

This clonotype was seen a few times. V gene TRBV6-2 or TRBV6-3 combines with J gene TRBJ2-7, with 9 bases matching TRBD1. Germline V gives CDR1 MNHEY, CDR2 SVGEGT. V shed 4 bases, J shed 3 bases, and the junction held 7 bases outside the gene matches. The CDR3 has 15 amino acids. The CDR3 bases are TGTGCCAGCAGTTCCCCCGGGACAGGGAACTACGAGCAGTACTTC. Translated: CASSSPGTGNYEQYF.

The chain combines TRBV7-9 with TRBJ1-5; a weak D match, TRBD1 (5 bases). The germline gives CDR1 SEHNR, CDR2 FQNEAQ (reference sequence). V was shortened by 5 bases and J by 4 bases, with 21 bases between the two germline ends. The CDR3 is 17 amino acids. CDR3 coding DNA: TGTGCCAGCAGCCCCCCGGGACTGGAAGCCGGGAATCAGCCCCAGCATTTT. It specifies CASSPPGLEAGNQPQHF.

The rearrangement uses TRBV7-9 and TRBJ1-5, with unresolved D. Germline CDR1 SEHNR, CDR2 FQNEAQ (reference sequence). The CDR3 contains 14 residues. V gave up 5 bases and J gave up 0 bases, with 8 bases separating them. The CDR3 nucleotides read TGTGCCAGCAGCAACCGGGATAGCAATCAGCCCCAGCATTTT. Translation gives CASSNRDSNQPQHF.

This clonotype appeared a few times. For the CDR3, the DNA is TGTGCCAGCAGCCTTAAGCTGAGCGGGGAGCTGTTTTTT. Encoded protein: CASSLKLSGELFF. The chain joins TRBV12-3 or TRBV12-4 to TRBJ2-2; no clear D. V gave up 6 bases and J gave up 7 bases, with 12 bases separating them. This CDR3 has 13 residues.

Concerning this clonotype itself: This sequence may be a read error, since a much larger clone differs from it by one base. CDR3 residues: CASSRDSYQPQHF. CDR3 DNA: TGTGCCAGCAGCCGGGACAGCTATCAGCCCCAGCATTTT. The rearrangement uses TRBV3-1 and TRBJ1-5, with 7 bases matching TRBD1. Trimming at V came to 4 bases and at J to 5 bases, leaving 2 bases not matched to a gene. The CDR3 runs to 13 residues. CDR1 is LGHDT and CDR2 is YNNKEL in the germline V gene (reference sequence).

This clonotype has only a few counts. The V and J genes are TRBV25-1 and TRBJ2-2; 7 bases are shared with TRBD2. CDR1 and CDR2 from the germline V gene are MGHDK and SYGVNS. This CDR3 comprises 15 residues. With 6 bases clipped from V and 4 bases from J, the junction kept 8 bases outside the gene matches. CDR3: CASSVTSDGTGELFF. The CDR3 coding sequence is TGTGCCAGCAGCGTTACTAGCGATGGCACCGGGGAGCTGTTTTTT.

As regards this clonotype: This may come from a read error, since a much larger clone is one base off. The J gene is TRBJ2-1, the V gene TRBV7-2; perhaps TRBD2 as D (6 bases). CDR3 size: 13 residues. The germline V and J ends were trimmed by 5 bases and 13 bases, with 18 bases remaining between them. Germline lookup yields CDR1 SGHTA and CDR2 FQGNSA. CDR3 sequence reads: CASSMGTQGGQFF. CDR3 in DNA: TGTGCCAGCAGCATGGGGACTCAGGGAGGTCAGTTCTTC.

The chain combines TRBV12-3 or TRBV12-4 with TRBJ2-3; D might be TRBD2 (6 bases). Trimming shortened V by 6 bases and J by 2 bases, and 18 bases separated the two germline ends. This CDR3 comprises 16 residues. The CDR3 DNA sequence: TGTGCCAGCAGCCGGGGACTGGAGCTAAACACAGATACGCAGTATTTT. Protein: CASSRGLELNTDTQYF.